The T cell receptor beta chain described here comes from a study of T cell repertoires in cytomegalovirus infection. General study points: Within the response measured ex vivo, HLA-C-restricted CMV-specific TCR beta clonotypes were dominant. The study identified carriers of CMV plus the relevant HLA from cumulative public TCR beta family frequency.

The length of the CDR3 is 15 residues. With V trimmed by 5 bases and J by 3 bases, 6 bases remained unmatched. Germline CDR1 SGHVS, CDR2 FQNEAQ. TCRdb processed the reads anew with MiXCR; each CDR3 protein has one entry. The sample lists 490,000 or so distinct CDR3 sequences; roughly 12% were seen once. Many counts were recorded for this clonotype. What it recognizes is unknown. Sample: PBMCs. The sequence was obtained from a human donor in good health (CMV status not recorded). Some clones in this sample may be carry-over from other donors' samples. V usage is TRBV7-8 and J usage is TRBJ2-2; TRBD2 aligns across 7 bases. Here the CDR3 DNA reads TGTGCCAGCAGCATTGCGGGAGACTACACCGGGGAGCTGTTTTTT. Translating it yields CASSIAGDYTGELFF.